One sample yielded the 23 T cell receptor beta chains listed below, sequenced in a study of cytomegalovirus exposure and HLA in healthy donors. TCRdb's copy holds only in-frame clones and misses some; the assay was immunoSEQ multiplex PCR. Seen here are around 130,000 clones, over 85% observed once, and the top ten hold 3% to 4%. Sequenced material: PBMCs. These receptors were obtained from a man aged 25 to 40 in good health and CMV-seronegative.

V usage is TRBV5-1 and J usage is TRBJ1-1, with a possible D match to TRBD1 (6 bases). The CDR3 is made up of 13 amino acids. Trimming cost V 3 bases and J 4 bases, with 10 bases left between them. Germline CDR1 is SGHRS and CDR2 is YFSETQ. The CDR3 DNA reads TGCGCCAGCAGCTCCACAGGGTTCACTGAAGCTTTCTTT. Amino acid sequence: CASSSTGFTEAFF.

This chain uses TRBV13 with TRBJ1-1, with 7 positions matching TRBD1. This CDR3 has 12 residues. V gave up 4 bases and J gave up 6 bases; unmatched junction bases: 2. CDR1 and CDR2 from the germline V gene are PRHDT and FYEKMQ (reference sequence). For the CDR3, the DNA is TGTGCCAGCAGCTGGACAGGCCCTGAAGCTTTCTTT. It yields the protein CASSWTGPEAFF.

The rearrangement links TRBV19 to TRBJ1-2; a weak D match, TRBD1 (6 bases). The CDR3 loop spans 16 amino acids. Germline CDR1 and CDR2: LNHDA and SQIVND (reference sequence). V was clipped by 1 base and J by 4 bases, with 16 bases between them. The CDR3: CASSIASRGGSYGYTF. CDR3 DNA: TGTGCCAGTAGTATAGCCAGCCGAGGGGGTAGCTATGGCTACACCTTC. Full variable domain (remainder filled in from reference TRBV19 and TRBJ1-2): DGGITQSPKYLFRKEGQNVTLSCEQNLNHDAMYWYRQDPGQGLRLIYYSQIVNDFQKGDIAEGYSVSREKKESFPLTVTSAQKNPTAFYLCASSIASRGGSYGYTFGSGTRLTVV.

The CDR3 nucleotides read TGTGCCACCAGCAGACCAACAGGGCTTATGGACGATACGCAGTATTTT. Its protein is CATSRPTGLMDDTQYF. The V call is TRBV15, the J call TRBJ2-3; perhaps TRBD1 as D (6 bases). Germline CDR1 reads LNHNV; CDR2 reads YYDKDF (reference sequence). V was shortened by 2 bases and J by 6 bases, with 18 bases between the two germline ends. CDR3 size: 16 residues.

The rearrangement uses TRBV6-5 and TRBJ2-7; 9 nucleotides align to TRBD1. Germline loops: CDR1 MNHEY, CDR2 SVGAGI. The CDR3 runs to 16 residues. The V gene end was trimmed by 4 bases and the J gene end by 2 bases; junction bases not matched to a gene: 9. The CDR3 DNA sequence: TGTGCCAGCAGTTCCCTACCGGGACAGGGCCCCTACGAGCAGTACTTC. It specifies CASSSLPGQGPYEQYF.

This sequence joins TRBV7-9 and TRBJ1-2, with 7 nucleotides matching TRBD1. CDR3 length: 14 residues. CDR1 and CDR2 (germline): SEHNR, FQNEAQ (reference sequence). V was pared by 2 bases and J by 3 bases, with 3 bases of the junction left unmatched. The CDR3 bases are TGTGCCAGCAGCTTATCAGACAGGGACTATGGCTACACCTTC. Translated: CASSLSDRDYGYTF.

This chain connects TRBV7-2 to TRBJ2-7, with 8 bases lining up with TRBD1. Germline loops: CDR1 SGHTA, CDR2 FQGNSA. The CDR3 loop spans 12 amino acids. The trim removed 8 bases at V and 2 bases at J, leaving 2 bases unmatched. The CDR3, as DNA: TGTGCCAGCGGACAGGGCCCCTACGAGCAGTACTTC. This gives the protein CASGQGPYEQYF.

The chain links TRBV11-3 to TRBJ2-2; the D gene is possibly TRBD1 (6 bases). Per the germline V gene, CDR1 is SGHNT and CDR2 is YENEEA. There are 19 residues in the CDR3. V lost 3 bases to trimming and J lost 6 bases, with 26 bases between them. The CDR3: CASSFAGQPTFRGAGELFF. CDR3 sequence (DNA): TGTGCCAGCAGCTTTGCCGGACAGCCTACTTTTAGGGGCGCCGGGGAGCTGTTTTTT. The full variable domain, completed using reference TRBV11-3 and TRBJ2-2, is EAGVVQSPRYKIIEKKQPVAFWCNPISGHNTLYWYLQNLGQGPELLIRYENEEAVDDSQLPKDRFSAERLKGVDSTLKIQPAELGDSAVYLCASSFAGQPTFRGAGELFFGEGSRLTVL.

This clone was picked up one time. The genes are TRBV7-2 and TRBJ1-5; TRBD1 is a possible D gene (5 bases). Trimming took off 4 bases at V and 2 bases at J, with 15 bases between the two ends. The CDR3 sequence is 16 residues long. Looked up from germline, CDR1 is SGHTA and CDR2 is FQGNSA. The CDR3 DNA sequence: TGTGCCAGCAGCTCCCGACAGTTAGTGGGCAATCAGCCCCAGCATTTT. It translates to CASSSRQLVGNQPQHF.

This chain links TRBV4-1 with TRBJ2-2; 9 nucleotides align to TRBD1. Looked up from germline, CDR1 is MGHRA and CDR2 is YSYEKL. Trimming removed 7 bases from V and 6 bases from J; junction bases left unmatched: 3. CDR3 size: 13 residues. The DNA of the CDR3 is TGCGCCAGCACCAGACAGGGGGCCGGGGAGCTGTTTTTT. Amino acid sequence: CASTRQGAGELFF.

On this clone: This sample includes further DNA sequences coding for the same CDR3. This chain joins TRBV4-3 and TRBJ1-1, with 9 bases lining up with TRBD1. Per the germline V gene, CDR1 is LGHNA and CDR2 is YSLEER. J gave up 1 base and V 4 bases, and 1 base lay outside the gene matches. This CDR3 has 14 amino acids. This chain's CDR3 is CASSPGQGNTEAFF. The CDR3 DNA is TGCGCCAGCAGCCCGGGACAGGGGAACACTGAAGCTTTCTTT.

The chain couples TRBV9 to TRBJ1-3; no definite D call. This CDR3 is built from 16 residues. The germline V gene has CDR1 SGDLS and CDR2 YYNGEE. The V gene lost 0 bases and the J gene lost 0 bases, with 10 bases spanning the gap. The CDR3 loop is CASSVDDNFSGNTIYF. The DNA for the CDR3 is TGTGCCAGCAGCGTAGATGACAACTTCTCTGGAAACACCATATATTTT.

The gene calls are TRBV18 and TRBJ1-5, with a tentative D call TRBD1 (6 bases). Germline V gene data show CDR1 as KGHSH and CDR2 as LQKENI. This CDR3 is built from 16 residues. V gave up 1 base and J gave up 1 base, with 11 bases separating them. CDR3 sequence: CASSPRVGGSNQPQHF. CDR3 DNA: TGTGCCAGCTCACCACGAGTAGGGGGAAGCAATCAGCCCCAGCATTTT.

The rearrangement links TRBV5-1 to TRBJ1-6, with unresolved D. Germline V gene sequence: CDR1 SGHRS, CDR2 YFSETQ. Between the trimmed V and J ends, which lost 0 bases and 9 bases, there was a span of 7 bases. CDR3 length: 13 amino acids. The chain's CDR3 is CASSLALGSPLHF. The CDR3 region has the DNA TGCGCCAGCAGCTTGGCGCTCGGTTCACCCCTCCACTTT.

The rearrangement links TRBV5-1 to TRBJ2-1; possible D gene TRBD2, 5 bases. Germline lookup yields CDR1 SGHRS and CDR2 YFSETQ. This CDR3 is built from 15 residues. V lost 2 bases, J lost 5 bases, and 14 bases lay in between. This chain's CDR3 is CASSFEGVPHNEQFF. The CDR3 coding sequence is TGCGCCAGCAGCTTTGAGGGCGTTCCCCACAATGAGCAGTTCTTC.

V gene TRBV6-6 combines with J gene TRBJ1-1, with 11 bases matching TRBD1. Germline CDR1 MNHNY, CDR2 SVGAGI (reference sequence). This CDR3 is built from 14 residues. Trimming removed 5 bases from V and 3 bases from J; junction bases left unmatched: 2. CDR3 bases: TGTGCCAGCAGTGGGACAGGGGGAGACACTGAAGCTTTCTTT. Its translation: CASSGTGGDTEAFF.

The V call is TRBV10-2, the J call TRBJ2-7; TRBD2 matches 7 bases. The germline V gene has CDR1 WSHSY and CDR2 SAAADI. Trimming cost V 2 bases and J 4 bases; bases outside gene matches: 2. The length of the CDR3 is 13 residues. CDR3 nucleotide sequence: TGCGCCAGCAGTGAGCGGGGGGATTACGAGCAGTACTTC. Amino acid sequence: CASSERGDYEQYF.

The CDR3 here is CASSQTGTGIPLTQYF. CDR3 sequence (DNA): TGCGCCAGCAGCCAAACCGGGACAGGGATTCCATTAACGCAGTATTTT. V gene TRBV4-1 combines with J gene TRBJ2-3; 9 bases agree with TRBD1. This CDR3 spans 16 amino acids. Germline loops: CDR1 MGHRA, CDR2 YSYEKL. J gave up 9 bases and V 2 bases, and 12 bases lay outside the gene matches.

J is TRBJ2-3 and V is TRBV5-6; 16 bases line up with TRBD2. V shed 4 bases, J shed 4 bases, and the junction held 3 bases outside the gene matches. The V gene's germline CDR1 is SGHDT and CDR2 YYEEEE. CDR3 length equals 16 residues. CDR3 coding DNA: TGTGCCAGCAGCCCGGGACTAGCGGGGGGGGCAGATACGCAGTATTTT. It codes for CASSPGLAGGADTQYF.

The chain joins TRBV6-6 to TRBJ1-2; no firm D call. Germline V lookup: CDR1 MNHNY, CDR2 SVGAGI (reference sequence). V was pared by 11 bases and J by 4 bases, with 17 bases between. The CDR3 runs to 13 residues. The CDR3 region has the DNA TGTGCCGTCAAGGTCGAACTAGGCTATGGCTACACCTTC. Protein product: CAVKVELGYGYTF.

This clone came up once. The chain employs TRBV6-1 and TRBJ2-7; perhaps TRBD1 as D (5 bases). There are 14 residues in the CDR3. Germline lookup yields CDR1 MNHNS and CDR2 SASEGT. V gave up 11 bases and J gave up 2 bases, with 19 bases separating them. CDR3 coding DNA: TGTGCCGGGAACCAGGGCCCTAATACCTACGAGCAGTACTTC. Translation gives CAGNQGPNTYEQYF.

The rearrangement joins TRBV15 to TRBJ2-7; 7 bases agree with TRBD2. The junction had 9 bases not matched to a gene; V was cut back by 1 base and J by 6 bases. The V gene's germline CDR1 is LNHNV and CDR2 YYDKDF (reference sequence). The CDR3 spans 15 residues. The CDR3 sequence is CATSRGSTGRGEQYF. In DNA form, the CDR3 reads TGTGCCACCAGCAGAGGCTCAACGGGGAGGGGCGAGCAGTACTTC.

The rearrangement uses TRBV7-9 and TRBJ2-3; TRBD2 matches at 12 bases. This CDR3 region has 16 residues. Per germline, CDR1 SEHNR and CDR2 FQNEAQ (reference sequence). The V and J ends lost 5 bases and 6 bases, in that order; junction bases with no gene match: 9. CDR3 amino acids: CASSARLAGVADTQYF. The CDR3 DNA sequence: TGTGCCAGCAGCGCCCGACTAGCGGGGGTAGCGGATACGCAGTATTTT. Full variable domain (missing parts from reference TRBV7-9 and TRBJ2-3): DTGVSQNPRHKITKRGQNVTFRCDPISEHNRLYWYRQTLGQGPEFLTYFQNEAQLEKSRLLSDRFSAERPKGSFSTLEIQRTEQGDSAMYLCASSARLAGVADTQYFGPGTRLTVL.